This T cell receptor (beta chain) was recorded in a study of PD-1 blockade in classical Hodgkin lymphoma. Profiled with immunoSEQ multiplex PCR; TCRdb holds only in-frame clones, not every one. The data hold tens of thousands of clones, with over 70% observed a single time. Time point given: cycle 4 day 1 (C4D1), after around six weeks of nivolumab. Every patient experienced relapse after autologous stem cell transplantation, and brentuximab vedotin exposure varied. Points from the study as a whole: Newly diagnosed patients reportedly trailed healthy donors in baseline TCR diversity. With CD4+ cells, TCR diversity rose significantly by C4D1, but not with CD8+ cells.

The germline gives CDR1 SGHNT, CDR2 YENEEA. Trimming removed 1 base from V and 3 bases from J; junction bases left unmatched: 9. The CDR3 has 16 residues. In the case of this clone: Its antigen is not identified.

The material was peripheral blood mononuclear cells (PBMCs), obtained before the fourth cycle of nivolumab. This chain links TRBV11-3 with TRBJ2-7, with 7 bases aligning to TRBD1. The sequence came from a human donor with classical Hodgkin lymphoma. CDR3 sequence: CASSLGETGVGYEQYF. As DNA, the CDR3 is TGTGCCAGCAGCTTAGGCGAAACAGGGGTAGGCTACGAGCAGTACTTC.